Detailed here is one TCR beta chain. Indicated time point: peripheral blood 6 weeks after treatment start. The sample is drawn from a study of PD-L1 blockade in urothelial cancer. Study summary: Individuals in the cohort had been given 0 to 3 earlier chemotherapy regimens.

Measured with immunoSEQ multiplex PCR; TCRdb has only the in-frame clones, and not every one. Here the sample spans more than 95,000 clones, 80% to 90% being singletons. This CDR3 has 15 residues. V was pared by 1 base and J by 4 bases, with 11 bases between. Specimen: PBMCs, collected around atezolizumab (anti-PD-L1) treatment. The source is a man in his 60s with urothelial cancer. The rearrangement uses TRBV23-1 and TRBJ1-5; D uncertain. TRBV23-1 is assigned to the ORF class and has an uncertain function. The CDR3 spells CASSQCGLFNQPQHF. CDR3 DNA sequence: TGCGCCAGCAGTCAATGTGGGCTGTTTAATCAGCCCCAGCATTTT.